Listed below are T cell receptor beta chains from one sample, sequenced in a study of blood T cells in healthy people across ages. TCRdb passed the 5' RACE reads through MiXCR, listing each CDR3 protein once. The data show 1 million or so distinct CDR3 sequences, around 27% seen once. This sample also appeared in a second study, on T cells of mothers and their children.

Sequenced: blood. These receptors all come from a girl aged 2 to 9 in good health. The conserved cysteine and the conserved F or W are not part of the CDR3 here.

J gene	V gene	CDR3 protein
TRBJ1-1	TRBV10-3	AITPNDLNTEAF
TRBJ2-3	TRBV5-1	ASRKRGDTDTQY
NA	TRBV18	ASSPPAGGSSYEQY
NA	TRBV20-1	SARDRIEQF
TRBJ2-1	TRBV24-1	ATSDPSDRNNEQF
TRBJ2-5	TRBV7-2	ASSLGLQRGMIETQY
TRBJ1-1	TRBV7-9	ASSLVQGGEWDF
TRBJ2-5	TRBV20-1	SARTLAGTLQETQY
NA	TRBV7-2	ASSLVSVGSNYEQY
TRBJ1-1	TRBV29-1	SVWGETEAF
TRBJ2-2	TRBV5-1	ASTIIGGANTGELF
TRBJ2-1	TRBV27	ASSPHPRQEQF
TRBJ1-5	TRBV4-1	ASSQEAGPGSYQPQH
TRBJ2-5	TRBV20-1	SARDRETQY
TRBJ2-5	TRBV2	ASVEGLIKETQY
TRBJ2-7	TRBV27	ASSLLGGYEQY
TRBJ2-5	TRBV29-1	SDARGGRQETQY
TRBJ2-7	TRBV14	ASSQDFDYEQY
TRBJ2-3	TRBV15	ATSRAWTASSTDTQY
NA	TRBV28	ASSGRGQNEQY
TRBJ1-5	TRBV6-1	ASSEGFAGMNQPQH
NA	TRBV29-1	SGSGTGVEQY
TRBJ2-7	TRBV20-1	SARDPSTPRYEQY
TRBJ2-3	TRBV20-1	SAPAGTLSTATQY
TRBJ1-4	TRBV14	ASRGGGGNEKLF
TRBJ2-1	TRBV3-1	ASSQVLRIAGRYEQF
TRBJ1-4	TRBV28	ASSLEGTTNEKLF
TRBJ2-7	TRBV3-1	ASSLENKQGQGVPYEQY
TRBJ2-3	TRBV7-2	ASSLIRGAPMQY
TRBJ2-5	TRBV7-2	ACSPVRGGAETQY
TRBJ1-1	TRBV6-2/TRBV6-3	ASSAGTAYTEAF
TRBJ1-1	TRBV7-8	ASSLRRGLEAF
TRBJ2-1	TRBV7-2	ASSLWVGGNEQF
TRBJ2-3	TRBV20-1	SARDWRRPSWNTQY
TRBJ2-5	TRBV4-2	ASSQTTVEETQY
TRBJ2-1	TRBV28	ASSPLLRDLYDNEQF
TRBJ2-3	TRBV20-1	SARVKSTDTQY
TRBJ2-1	TRBV3-1	ASSQGPGGYNEQF
TRBJ2-3	TRBV10-3	AITPGGTDTQY
TRBJ1-1	TRBV12-3/TRBV12-4	ASSGEMGTEAF